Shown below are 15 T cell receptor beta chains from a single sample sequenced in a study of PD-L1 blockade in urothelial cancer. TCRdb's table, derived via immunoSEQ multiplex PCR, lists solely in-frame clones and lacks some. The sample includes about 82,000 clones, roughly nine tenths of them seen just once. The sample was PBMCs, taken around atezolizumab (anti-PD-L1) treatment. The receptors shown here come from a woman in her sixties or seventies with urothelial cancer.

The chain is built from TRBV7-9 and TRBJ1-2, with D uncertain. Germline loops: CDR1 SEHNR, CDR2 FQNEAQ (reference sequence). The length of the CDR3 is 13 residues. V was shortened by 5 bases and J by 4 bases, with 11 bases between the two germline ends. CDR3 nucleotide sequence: TGTGCCAGCAGCGCTAAGGAGTTCTATGGCTACACCTTC. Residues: CASSAKEFYGYTF.

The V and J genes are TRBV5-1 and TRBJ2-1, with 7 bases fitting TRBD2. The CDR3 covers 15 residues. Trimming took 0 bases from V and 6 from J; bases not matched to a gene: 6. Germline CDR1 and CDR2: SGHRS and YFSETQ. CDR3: CASSLAGGFGNEQFF. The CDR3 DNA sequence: TGCGCCAGCAGCTTGGCGGGAGGATTTGGCAATGAGCAGTTCTTC. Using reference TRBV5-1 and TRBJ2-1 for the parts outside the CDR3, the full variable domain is KAGVTQTPRYLIKTRGQQVTLSCSPISGHRSVSWYQQTPGQGLQFLFEYFSETQRNKGNFPGRFSGRQFSNSRSEMNVSTLELGDSALYLCASSLAGGFGNEQFFGPGTRLTVL.

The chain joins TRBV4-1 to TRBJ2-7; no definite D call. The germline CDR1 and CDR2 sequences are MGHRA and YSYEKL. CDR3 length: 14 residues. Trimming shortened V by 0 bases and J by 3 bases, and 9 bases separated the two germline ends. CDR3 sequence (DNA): TGCGCCAGCAGCCAAGATCTCTCGGGCTACGAGCAGTACTTC. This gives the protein CASSQDLSGYEQYF.

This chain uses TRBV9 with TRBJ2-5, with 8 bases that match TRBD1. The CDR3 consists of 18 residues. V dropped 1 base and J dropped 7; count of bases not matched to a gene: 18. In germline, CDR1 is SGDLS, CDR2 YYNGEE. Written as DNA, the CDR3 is TGTGCCAGCAGCGTACCCCGGACAGGGAGGTTGGTGAGGGGGACCCAGTACTTC. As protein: CASSVPRTGRLVRGTQYF.

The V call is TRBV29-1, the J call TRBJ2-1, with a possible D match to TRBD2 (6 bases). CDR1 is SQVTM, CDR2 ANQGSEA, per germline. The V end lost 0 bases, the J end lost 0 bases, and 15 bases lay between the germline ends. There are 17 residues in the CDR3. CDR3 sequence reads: CSVEDQPAGHSYNEQFF. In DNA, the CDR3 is TGCAGCGTTGAAGATCAACCAGCGGGCCACTCCTACAATGAGCAGTTCTTC.

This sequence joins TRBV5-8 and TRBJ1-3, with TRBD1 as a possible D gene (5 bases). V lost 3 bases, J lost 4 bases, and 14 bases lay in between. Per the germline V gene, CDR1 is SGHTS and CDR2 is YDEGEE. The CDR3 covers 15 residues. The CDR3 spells CASSWGRVPGNTIYF. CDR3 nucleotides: TGTGCCAGCAGCTGGGGCAGGGTTCCCGGAAACACCATATATTTT.

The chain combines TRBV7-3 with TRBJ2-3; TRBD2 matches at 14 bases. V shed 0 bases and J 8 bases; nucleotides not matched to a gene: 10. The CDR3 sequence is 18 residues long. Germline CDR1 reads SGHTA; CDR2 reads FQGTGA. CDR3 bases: TGTGCCAGCAGCTTAACGGCCGGGACTAGCGGGAGCGGGGGTACGCAGTATTTT. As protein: CASSLTAGTSGSGGTQYF.

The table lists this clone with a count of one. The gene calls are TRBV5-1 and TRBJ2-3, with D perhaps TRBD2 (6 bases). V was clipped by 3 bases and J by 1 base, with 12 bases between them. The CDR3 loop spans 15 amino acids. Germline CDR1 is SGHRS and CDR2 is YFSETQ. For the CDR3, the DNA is TGCGCCAGCAGCTGGAGCGGGCTCCGCACAGATACGCAGTATTTT. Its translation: CASSWSGLRTDTQYF.

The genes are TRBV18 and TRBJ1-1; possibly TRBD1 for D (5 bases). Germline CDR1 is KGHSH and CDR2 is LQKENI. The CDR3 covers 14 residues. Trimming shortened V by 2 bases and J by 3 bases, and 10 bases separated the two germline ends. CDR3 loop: CASSPGRVDTEAFF. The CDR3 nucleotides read TGTGCCAGCTCACCAGGCAGGGTGGACACTGAAGCTTTCTTT.

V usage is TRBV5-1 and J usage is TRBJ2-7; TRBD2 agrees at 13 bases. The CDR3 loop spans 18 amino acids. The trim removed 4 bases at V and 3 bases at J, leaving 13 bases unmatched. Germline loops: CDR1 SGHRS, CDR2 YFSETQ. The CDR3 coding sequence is TGCGCCAGCAGCCTGCTTACTAGCGGGGGGGCCGGTCACTACGAGCAGTACTTC. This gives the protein CASSLLTSGGAGHYEQYF.

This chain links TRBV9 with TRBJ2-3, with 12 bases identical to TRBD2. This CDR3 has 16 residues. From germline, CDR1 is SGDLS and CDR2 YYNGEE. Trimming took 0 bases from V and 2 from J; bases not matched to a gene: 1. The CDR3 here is CASSVGTSGTTDTQYF. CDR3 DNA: TGTGCCAGCAGCGTAGGGACTAGCGGGACCACAGATACGCAGTATTTT.

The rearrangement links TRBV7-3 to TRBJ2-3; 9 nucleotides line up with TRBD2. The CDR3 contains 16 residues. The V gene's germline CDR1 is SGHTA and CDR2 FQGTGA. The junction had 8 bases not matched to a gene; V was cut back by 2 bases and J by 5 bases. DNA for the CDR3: TGTGCCAGCAGCTTATTTCCTAGCGGGACGAGAGATACGCAGTATTTT. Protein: CASSLFPSGTRDTQYF.

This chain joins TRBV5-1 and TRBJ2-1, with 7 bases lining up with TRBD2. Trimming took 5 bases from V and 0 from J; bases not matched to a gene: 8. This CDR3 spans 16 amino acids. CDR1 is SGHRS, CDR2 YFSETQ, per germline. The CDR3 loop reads CASSSREVSSYNEQFF. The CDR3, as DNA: TGCGCCAGCAGTTCCCGGGAGGTAAGCTCCTACAATGAGCAGTTCTTC.

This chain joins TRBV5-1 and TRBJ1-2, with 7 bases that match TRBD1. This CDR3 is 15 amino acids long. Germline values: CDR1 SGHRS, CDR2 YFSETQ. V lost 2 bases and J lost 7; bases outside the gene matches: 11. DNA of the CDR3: TGCGCCAGCAGCTTTATGGACAGGAGGGGCGGTGGCTACACCTTC. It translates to CASSFMDRRGGGYTF.

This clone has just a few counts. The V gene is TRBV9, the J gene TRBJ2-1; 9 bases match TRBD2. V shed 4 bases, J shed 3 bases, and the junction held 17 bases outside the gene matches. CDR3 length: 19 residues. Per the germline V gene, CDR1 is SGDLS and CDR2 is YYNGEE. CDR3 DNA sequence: TGTGCCAGCAGCCCCCTCGACAGGGTGGCTAGCGGGGACTACAATGAGCAGTTCTTC. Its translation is CASSPLDRVASGDYNEQFF.